This T cell receptor beta chain was profiled in a study of T cell repertoires in cytomegalovirus infection. In the study overall: In public TCR beta signatures, there were indications of both CMV infection and matching HLA type.

This clonotype was found a few times. Its antigen is unknown. General observations from the study: Ex vivo, HLA-C-restricted CMV-specific TCR beta clonotypes prevailed over the rest of the response. Adding up the frequency of public TCR beta families identified people who carried CMV plus the relevant HLA.

TCRdb redid the calling of the reads with MiXCR, one entry per CDR3 protein. The data show around 440,000 distinct CDR3 sequences, about 10% seen once. With 6 bases clipped from V and 5 bases from J, the junction kept 15 bases outside the gene matches. CDR3 size: 16 residues. Germline V CDR1 and CDR2: MNHEY, SMNVEV (reference sequence). Sequenced material: PBMCs. V usage is TRBV27 and J usage is TRBJ1-2; 7 bases are a match to TRBD1. This TCR was recovered from a human donor in good health (CMV status not recorded). Some clones in this sample may be carry-over from other donors' samples. The CDR3 reads CASSDGPGTAGYGYTF. CDR3 nucleotides: TGTGCCAGCAGCGATGGCCCCGGGACAGCTGGGTATGGCTACACCTTC.